The 7 T cell receptor beta chains below were found in one sample sequenced in a study of T cells expressing NK-cell markers. Each CDR3 protein gets one entry in TCRdb, which reprocessed the 5' RACE reads and gives no DNA. This specimen shows about 540,000 distinct CDR3 sequences; the ten leading clones hold less than 4.5%. The sample taken for sequencing was blood T cells: a sorted CD56 or NKG2C T cell subset, CD4+ or CD8+ T cells, or bulk PBMC T cells (not recorded which). All receptors come from a man aged 18 to 29 in good health.

The chain uses TRBV11-2 and TRBJ2-1; without DNA, the TCRdb call of TRBD2 cannot be checked. CDR1 and CDR2 from the germline V gene are SGHAT and FQNNGV. This CDR3 has 16 residues. The CDR3 spells CASSLGGRREYNEQFF.

The chain links TRBV27 to TRBJ2-7; as DNA is missing, the TRBD2 call by TCRdb cannot be tested. The CDR3 extends over 13 amino acids. CDR1 is MNHEY and CDR2 is SMNVEV in the germline V gene (reference sequence). The CDR3 loop is CASRRLGAYEQYF.

The chain carries TRBV25-1 and TRBJ1-2; the D call of TRBD1 rests on TCRdb alone, since no DNA is present to check it. The CDR3 contains 14 residues. Germline lookup yields CDR1 MGHDK and CDR2 SYGVNS. This CDR3 reads CASSSPGGAFGYTF.

The chain has TRBV20-1 and TRBJ1-2; TCRdb names TRBD1, which stays unverified in the absence of DNA. In germline, CDR1 is DFQATT, CDR2 SNEGSKA (reference sequence). The CDR3 contains 14 residues. The chain's CDR3 is CSAGSHRGDYGYTF.

The chain recombines TRBV12-3 or TRBV12-4 with TRBJ1-5. This CDR3 has 13 residues. This chain's CDR3 is CASTAVVNQPQHF.

The chain has TRBV15 and TRBJ2-3; TCRdb reports TRBD2, a call that lacks DNA to check it against. CDR3 length: 13 residues. Per the germline V gene, CDR1 is LNHNV and CDR2 is YYDKDF (reference sequence). The CDR3 protein is CATTREGGDTQYF.

The chain has TRBV15 and TRBJ2-2; TCRdb's D gene call, TRBD2, goes unchecked for lack of DNA. Per germline, CDR1 LNHNV and CDR2 YYDKDF (reference sequence). The CDR3 sequence is 18 residues long. The CDR3: CATSRDRGGLAVTGELFF. Using reference TRBV15 and TRBJ2-2 for the parts outside the CDR3, the full variable domain is DAMVIQNPRYQVTQFGKPVTLSCSQTLNHNVMYWYQQKSSQAPKLLFHYYDKDFNNEADTPDNFQSRRPNTSFCFLDIRSPGLGDTAMYLCATSRDRGGLAVTGELFFGEGSRLTVL.